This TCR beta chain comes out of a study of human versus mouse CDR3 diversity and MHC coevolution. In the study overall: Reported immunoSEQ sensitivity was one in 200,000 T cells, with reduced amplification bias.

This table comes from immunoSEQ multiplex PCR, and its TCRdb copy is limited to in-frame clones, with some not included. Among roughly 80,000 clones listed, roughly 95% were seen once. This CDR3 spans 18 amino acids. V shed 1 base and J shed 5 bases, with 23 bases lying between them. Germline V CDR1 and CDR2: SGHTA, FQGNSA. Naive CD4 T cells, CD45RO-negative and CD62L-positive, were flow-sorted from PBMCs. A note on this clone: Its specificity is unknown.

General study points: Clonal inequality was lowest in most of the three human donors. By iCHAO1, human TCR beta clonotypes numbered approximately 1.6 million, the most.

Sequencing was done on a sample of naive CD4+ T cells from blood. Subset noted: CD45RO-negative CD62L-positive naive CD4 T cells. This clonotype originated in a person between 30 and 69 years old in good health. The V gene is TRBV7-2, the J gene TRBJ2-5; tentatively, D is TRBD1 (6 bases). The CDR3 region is CASSLGLTGIVGRETQYF. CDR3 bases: TGTGCCAGCAGCTTAGGGTTAACAGGGATAGTAGGCCGGGAGACCCAGTACTTC.